Listed below are T cell receptor beta chains from one sample, sequenced in a study of T-cell memory formation after mild COVID-19. MiXCR was run by TCRdb on the 5' RACE reads, yielding one entry per CDR3 protein. The table lists about 110,000 distinct CDR3 sequences, under 15% of them singletons. Sequencing was done on a sample of PBMCs or a T cell subset sorted from them (not recorded which). The receptors come from a man between 18 and 29 years old who had mild COVID-19 (a few samples of this study predate the infection). Cell type and time point are not known. CDR3s include the opening cysteine and the closing phenylalanine or tryptophan. The D gene is left open where the match is weak.

d_gene,v_gene,j_gene,CDR3aa
TRBD2,TRBV7-9,TRBJ2-2,CASSETSATPPELFF
.,TRBV4-3,TRBJ2-5,CASSQEGTYQETQYF
TRBD2,TRBV7-2,TRBJ2-3,CASSFTGGYTDTQYF
.,TRBV5-1,TRBJ1-2,CASSLEFGTDLDGYTF
.,TRBV7-9,TRBJ2-1,CASSLRVYEQFF
TRBD1,TRBV4-1,TRBJ1-6,CASSPSGQVDFNSPLHF
.,TRBV29-1,TRBJ2-6,CSVADSGAIVLTF
.,TRBV18,TRBJ1-2,CASSPGYGYTF
.,TRBV10-1,TRBJ2-3,CASSETPLGDTQYF
.,TRBV4-1,TRBJ1-1,CASSQDRTGNTEAFF
.,TRBV4-3,TRBJ1-2,CASSQGRGQVYGYTF
.,TRBV27,TRBJ2-5,CASRGSGLQETQYF
.,TRBV27,TRBJ2-1,CASSSRVYEQFF
.,TRBV9,TRBJ2-7,CASSVGAGEQYF
.,TRBV15,TRBJ2-6,CATSKVLTVTGANVLTF
.,TRBV20-1,TRBJ2-7,CSARAAEVKGEQYF
.,TRBV29-1,TRBJ2-1,CSVEGATAYNEQFF
.,TRBV4-3,TRBJ2-5,CASSQTNPVARGTQYF
.,TRBV4-1,TRBJ1-2,CASSLTGGIYGYTF
TRBD1,TRBV5-1,TRBJ2-5,CASSRRDRGLFQETQYF
.,TRBV20-1,TRBJ1-2,CSARDPGTDLPAYGYTF
.,TRBV29-1,TRBJ2-1,CSVVGSLSYNEQFF
.,TRBV12-3/TRBV12-4,TRBJ2-1,CASSPYPRISLSSYNEQFF
.,TRBV5-1,TRBJ2-7,CASSLEGTGYEQYF
TRBD2,TRBV12-3/TRBV12-4,TRBJ2-1,CASSPGTSGVAYNEQFF
.,TRBV14,TRBJ2-1,CASSQGARQFF
TRBD1,TRBV7-6,TRBJ1-2,CASSNSGTGGEYTF
.,TRBV7-2,TRBJ2-3,CASSLGLRGTDTQYF
.,TRBV12-3/TRBV12-4,TRBJ2-7,CASSGFGYEQYF
.,TRBV5-4,TRBJ2-1,CASSLEGVTLDNEQFF
.,TRBV6-2/TRBV6-3,TRBJ2-5,CASSFNPNGQRNQETQYF
.,TRBV13,TRBJ2-7,CASSSTVSYEQYF
TRBD2,TRBV29-1,TRBJ2-5,CSAELAGEGETQYF
.,TRBV7-9,TRBJ2-1,CASSPREGSYNEQFF
.,TRBV12-3/TRBV12-4,TRBJ1-4,CASSFSEKLFF
.,TRBV7-9,TRBJ2-1,CASRVLSSYNEQFF
TRBD2,TRBV5-1,TRBJ2-1,CASFLTGGSEQFF